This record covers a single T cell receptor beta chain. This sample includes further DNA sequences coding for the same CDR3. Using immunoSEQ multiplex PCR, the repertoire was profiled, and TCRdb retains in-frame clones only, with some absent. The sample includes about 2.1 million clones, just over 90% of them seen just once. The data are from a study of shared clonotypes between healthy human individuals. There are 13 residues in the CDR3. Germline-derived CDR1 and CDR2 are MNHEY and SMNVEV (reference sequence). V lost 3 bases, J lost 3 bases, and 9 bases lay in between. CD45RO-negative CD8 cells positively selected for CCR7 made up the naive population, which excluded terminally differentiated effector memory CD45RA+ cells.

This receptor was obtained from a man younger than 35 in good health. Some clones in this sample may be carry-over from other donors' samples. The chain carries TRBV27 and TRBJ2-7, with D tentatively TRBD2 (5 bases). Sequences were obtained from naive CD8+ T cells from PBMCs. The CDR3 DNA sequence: TGTGCCAGCAGTTTCGGCACTAGCTACGAGCAGTACTTC. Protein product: CASSFGTSYEQYF.